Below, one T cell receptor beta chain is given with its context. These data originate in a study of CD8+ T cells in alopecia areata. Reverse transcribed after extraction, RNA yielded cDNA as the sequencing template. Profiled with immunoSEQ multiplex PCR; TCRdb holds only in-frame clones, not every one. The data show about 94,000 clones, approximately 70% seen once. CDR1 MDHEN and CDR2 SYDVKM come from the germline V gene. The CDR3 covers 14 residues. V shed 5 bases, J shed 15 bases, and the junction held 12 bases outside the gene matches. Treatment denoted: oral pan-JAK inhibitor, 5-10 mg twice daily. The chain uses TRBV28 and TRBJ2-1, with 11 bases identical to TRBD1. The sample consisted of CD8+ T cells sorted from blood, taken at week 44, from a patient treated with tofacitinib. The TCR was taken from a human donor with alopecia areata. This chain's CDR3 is CASSGGRRDRGLFF. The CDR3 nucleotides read TGTGCCAGCAGTGGGGGTCGCCGGGACAGGGGGTTGTTCTTC.